This TCR beta chain was found in a study of prognosis after radiotherapy for stage I lung cancer. Blood, around 6 milliliters, was collected at each of two time points. With two-round multiplex PCR, TCR beta CDR3 sequences were amplified from genomic DNA. Primers targeting each individual TRBV and TRBJ gene were applied in first-round PCR. MiXCR was run by TCRdb on the multiplex PCR reads, yielding one entry per CDR3 protein. The table records more than 15,000 distinct CDR3 sequences, around 40% of them present only once. The table lists this clonotype with a few counts. The V gene's germline CDR1 is LGHDT and CDR2 YNNKEL (reference sequence). This CDR3 comprises 12 residues. The V end was cut by 2 bases, the J end by 3 bases, with 5 bases between.

The sequences come from PBMCs, collected before or after stereotactic body radiation therapy (not recorded which). The rearrangement joins TRBV3-1 to TRBJ2-7; D is undetermined. The sequence was obtained from a donor over 45 with non-small cell lung cancer. DNA for the CDR3: TGTGCCAGCAGCCAAACTTACTACGAGCAGTACTTC. This encodes CASSQTYYEQYF.